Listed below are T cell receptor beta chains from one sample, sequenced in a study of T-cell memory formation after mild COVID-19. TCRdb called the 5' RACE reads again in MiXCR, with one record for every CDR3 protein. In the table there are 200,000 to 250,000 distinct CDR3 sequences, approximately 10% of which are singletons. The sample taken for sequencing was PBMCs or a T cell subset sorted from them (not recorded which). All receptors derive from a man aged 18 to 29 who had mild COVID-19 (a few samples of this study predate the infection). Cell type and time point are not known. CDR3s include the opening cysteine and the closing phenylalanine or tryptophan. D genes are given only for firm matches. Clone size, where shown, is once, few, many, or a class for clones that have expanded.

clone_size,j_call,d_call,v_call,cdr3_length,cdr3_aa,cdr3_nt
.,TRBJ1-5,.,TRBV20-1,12,CSRGAGSRPQHF,TGCTCCAGAGGGGCAGGGTCAAGGCCCCAGCATTTT
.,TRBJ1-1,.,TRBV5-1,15,CASSLGSRPLDKAFF,TGCGCCAGCAGCTTGGGGAGCAGGCCCCTTGACAAAGCTTTCTTT
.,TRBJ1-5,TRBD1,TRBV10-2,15,CASSRGQGSNQPQHF,TGCGCCAGCAGTAGGGGACAGGGTAGCAATCAGCCCCAGCATTTT
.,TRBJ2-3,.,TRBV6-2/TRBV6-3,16,CASSYRLGIRTDTQYF,TGTGCCAGCAGTTATCGCCTAGGGATACGCACAGATACGCAGTATTTT
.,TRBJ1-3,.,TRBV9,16,CASSPRLLSSGNTIYF,TGTGCCAGCAGCCCACGACTGCTGAGCTCTGGAAACACCATATATTTT
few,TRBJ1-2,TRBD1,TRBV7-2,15,CASSTRQGGNYGYTF,TGTGCCAGCAGCACTCGACAGGGCGGTAACTATGGCTACACCTTC
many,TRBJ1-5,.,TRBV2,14,CASSEVYRNQPQHF,TGTGCCAGCAGTGAAGTATACAGAAATCAGCCCCAGCATTTT
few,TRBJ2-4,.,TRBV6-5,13,CASSPRAVLRLYF,TGTGCCAGCAGCCCCCGGGCCGTGTTACGGCTGTACTTC
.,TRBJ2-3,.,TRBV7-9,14,CASSPAIFSDTQYF,TGTGCCAGCAGCCCAGCCATCTTTTCAGATACGCAGTATTTT
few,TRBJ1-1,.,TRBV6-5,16,CASSQTPLGAGTEAFF,TGTGCCAGCAGTCAAACGCCTCTGGGGGCGGGAACTGAAGCTTTCTTT
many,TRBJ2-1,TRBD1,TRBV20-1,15,CSARDLRQGFNEQFF,TGCAGTGCTAGAGATCTGAGACAGGGATTCAATGAGCAGTTCTTC
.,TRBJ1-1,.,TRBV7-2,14,CASSARQEATEAFF,TGTGCCAGCAGCGCACGACAGGAGGCCACTGAAGCTTTCTTT
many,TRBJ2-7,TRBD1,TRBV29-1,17,CSVQGRGLLTDSYEQYF,TGCAGCGTTCAGGGCAGGGGGCTTCTCACTGATTCCTACGAGCAGTACTTC
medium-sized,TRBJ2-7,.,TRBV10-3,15,CAISDPGLPNYEQYF,TGTGCCATCAGTGACCCGGGACTTCCTAACTACGAGCAGTACTTC
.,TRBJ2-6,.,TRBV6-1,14,CASRVPSGANVLTF,TGTGCCAGCAGGGTCCCCTCTGGGGCCAACGTCCTGACTTTC
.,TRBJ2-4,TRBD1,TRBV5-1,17,CASSLVLGGEAKNIQYF,TGCGCCAGCAGCTTGGTTTTAGGGGGCGAAGCCAAAAACATTCAGTACTTC
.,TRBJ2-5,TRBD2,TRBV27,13,CASRREVQETQYF,TGTGCCAGCAGGCGGGAGGTCCAAGAGACCCAGTACTTC
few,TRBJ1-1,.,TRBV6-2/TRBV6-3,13,CASRLMGGTEAFF,TGTGCCAGCAGATTGATGGGGGGCACTGAAGCTTTCTTT
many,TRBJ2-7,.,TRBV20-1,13,CSATNTGYYEQYF,TGCAGTGCGACAAACACAGGTTACTACGAGCAGTACTTC
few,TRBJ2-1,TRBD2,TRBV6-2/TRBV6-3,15,CASSLLAGSRNEQFF,TGTGCCAGCAGTCTACTAGCGGGGTCTAGGAATGAGCAGTTCTTC
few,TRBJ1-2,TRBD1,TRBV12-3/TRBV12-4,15,CASSVGQGAKNGYTF,TGTGCCAGCAGCGTCGGACAGGGGGCAAAGAATGGCTACACCTTC
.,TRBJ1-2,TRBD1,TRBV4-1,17,CASSQERTHRGGVGYTF,TGCGCCAGCAGCCAAGAAAGGACCCACAGGGGAGGGGTAGGCTACACCTTC
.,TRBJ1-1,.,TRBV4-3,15,CASSQDPGGNSEAFF,TGCGCCAGCAGCCAAGATCCGGGGGGGAACTCCGAAGCTTTCTTT
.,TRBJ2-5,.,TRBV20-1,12,CSASRQGITQYF,TGCAGTGCTAGTCGTCAGGGGATAACCCAGTACTTC
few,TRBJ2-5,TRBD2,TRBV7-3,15,CASSLAGGPIETQYF,TGTGCCAGCAGTTTGGCGGGGGGGCCTATTGAGACCCAGTACTTC
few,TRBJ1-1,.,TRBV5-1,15,CASSPLPGLDTEAFF,TGCGCCAGCAGCCCATTACCGGGGTTGGACACTGAAGCTTTCTTT
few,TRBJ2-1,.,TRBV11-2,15,CASKGLSSSYNEQFF,TGTGCCAGCAAAGGCCTTTCTAGCTCCTACAATGAGCAGTTCTTC
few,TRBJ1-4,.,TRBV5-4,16,CASSPWPDATNEKLFF,TGTGCCAGCAGCCCCTGGCCGGACGCAACTAATGAAAAACTGTTTTTT
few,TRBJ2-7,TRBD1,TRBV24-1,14,CATKDRDGRYEQYF,TGTGCCACCAAGGACAGGGACGGCAGATACGAGCAGTACTTC
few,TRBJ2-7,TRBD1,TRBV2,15,CASSSWDRRTYEQYF,TGTGCCAGCAGTTCTTGGGACAGGCGGACCTACGAGCAGTACTTC
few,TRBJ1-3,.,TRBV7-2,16,CASSRTVFLTGNTIYF,TGTGCCAGCAGCAGGACAGTTTTTCTCACTGGAAACACCATATATTTT
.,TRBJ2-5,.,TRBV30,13,CAWTLGGHETQYF,TGTGCCTGGACCCTGGGGGGGCATGAGACCCAGTACTTC
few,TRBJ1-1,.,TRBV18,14,CASSLGAPAAEAFF,TGTGCCAGCTCACTTGGTGCCCCGGCGGCTGAAGCTTTCTTT